A selection of T cell receptor beta chains follows, all from one sample in a study of blood T cell repertoires in COVID-19. TCRdb's table, derived via immunoSEQ multiplex PCR, lists solely in-frame clones and lacks some. The sample carries about 190,000 clones, nearly 90% recorded once. The source material was peripheral blood. Source of these receptors: a man aged 50-60 years with acute or convalescent COVID-19. Both conserved end residues are part of each CDR3. Each record gives: V gene, J gene, D gene, clone size, CDR3 protein, CDR3 DNA. A D gene is named only where the DNA matches it firmly. Rows may omit the clone size; those that give it use once, few, many or a size class.

TRBV2	TRBJ1-5	TRBD1	few	CASRRDSTSNQPQHF	TGTGCCAGCCGAAGGGACAGTACAAGCAATCAGCCCCAGCATTTT
TRBV6-6	TRBJ2-7	TRBD2	-	CASGLAGSYEQYF	TGTGCCAGCGGCCTAGCGGGATCCTACGAGCAGTACTTC
TRBV9	TRBJ1-6	-	-	CASSASGYNSPLHF	TGTGCCAGCAGCGCCTCAGGGTACAATTCACCCCTCCACTTT
TRBV27	TRBJ1-5	-	-	CASSLSSGGTKSQHF	TGTGCCAGCAGTTTATCCAGTGGGGGGACCAAGTCCCAGCATTTT
TRBV3-1/TRBV3-2	TRBJ2-1	TRBD2	-	CASSQRLADYNEQFF	TGTGCCAGCAGCCAGAGGCTAGCGGACTACAATGAGCAGTTCTTC
TRBV27	TRBJ1-5	-	-	CASSLYGVGQPQHF	TGTGCCAGCAGTTTATACGGGGTTGGACAGCCCCAGCATTTT
TRBV5-6	TRBJ2-1	-	-	CASSLSGGGQFF	TGTGCCAGCAGCTTGTCTGGCGGAGGGCAGTTCTTC
TRBV28	TRBJ1-3	TRBD1	-	CASMSWDREVNTIYF	TGTGCCAGCATGAGTTGGGACAGGGAAGTAAACACCATATATTTT
TRBV7-2	TRBJ2-2	TRBD1	-	CASSHGTGRTGELFF	TGTGCCAGCAGCCACGGGACAGGACGGACCGGGGAGCTGTTTTTT
TRBV5-1	TRBJ2-3	TRBD1	-	CASSFPNGQGFRTDTQYF	TGCGCCAGCAGCTTCCCTAATGGACAGGGATTTCGCACAGATACGCAGTATTTT
TRBV30	TRBJ2-1	TRBD2	-	CAWSVPGGPSYNEQFF	TGTGCCTGGAGTGTTCCGGGAGGGCCCTCATACAATGAGCAGTTCTTC
TRBV6-5	TRBJ1-2	TRBD1	-	CASTKQGASIYGYTF	TGTGCCAGCACCAAACAGGGGGCGAGTATCTATGGCTACACCTTC
TRBV9	TRBJ2-3	-	-	CASSAQWGVRTDTQYF	TGTGCCAGCAGCGCCCAATGGGGGGTCCGCACAGATACGCAGTATTTT
TRBV19	TRBJ2-7	TRBD2	-	CASSAGLAAYEQYF	TGTGCCAGTAGTGCCGGACTAGCGGCCTACGAGCAGTACTTC
TRBV7-2	TRBJ2-5	-	-	CASSSSAGSSGETQYF	TGTGCCAGCAGCTCCAGCGCAGGTTCCAGCGGGGAGACCCAGTACTTC
TRBV5-1	TRBJ1-1	TRBD1	-	CASSPQTGMNTEAFF	TGCGCCAGCAGCCCACAGACAGGGATGAACACTGAAGCTTTCTTT
TRBV12-3/TRBV12-4	TRBJ1-1	-	-	CASSTQGDTEAFF	TGTGCCAGCAGCACTCAGGGTGACACTGAAGCTTTCTTT
TRBV5-1	TRBJ2-1	-	-	CASSLVGTDYNEQFF	TGCGCCAGCAGCTTGGTTGGCACCGACTACAATGAGCAGTTCTTC
TRBV12-5	TRBJ2-5	TRBD2	-	CASGPGLAGEETQYF	TGTGCTAGTGGGCCCGGACTAGCGGGAGAAGAGACCCAGTACTTC
TRBV5-5	TRBJ2-1	TRBD2	-	CASSLPGGNEQFF	TGTGCCAGCAGCTTGCCGGGAGGGAATGAGCAGTTCTTC
TRBV5-1	TRBJ2-5	TRBD2	-	CASSGGRGQETQYF	TGCGCCAGCAGCGGCGGGAGGGGCCAAGAGACCCAGTACTTC
TRBV15	TRBJ2-3	-	-	CATSRRPGQGRADTQYF	TGTGCCACCAGCAGAAGACCAGGGCAGGGGAGAGCAGATACGCAGTATTTT
TRBV4-3	TRBJ2-2	-	-	CASSQDRIEAGELFF	TGCGCCAGCAGCCAAGATCGGATAGAGGCCGGGGAGCTGTTTTTT
TRBV6-1	TRBJ1-2	-	-	CASSETAYGYTF	TGTGCCAGCAGTGAAACAGCCTATGGCTACACCTTC
TRBV14	TRBJ2-4	TRBD2	-	CASSQVGGLAKNIQYF	TGTGCCAGCAGCCAGGTCGGGGGGTTAGCCAAAAACATTCAGTACTTC
TRBV3-1/TRBV3-2	TRBJ2-7	TRBD2	-	CASSQDFRGLKREGYHEQYF	TGTGCCAGCAGCCAAGATTTCCGGGGGCTAAAGCGGGAGGGTTACCACGAGCAGTACTTC
TRBV5-1	TRBJ1-2	-	-	CASSLGGPSTSPGYTF	TGCGCCAGCAGCCTCGGGGGGCCCTCAACTTCCCCTGGCTACACCTTC
TRBV7-9	TRBJ2-3	-	-	CASSHDYRTDTQYF	TGTGCCAGCAGCCACGACTACCGCACAGATACGCAGTATTTT
TRBV19	TRBJ2-5	TRBD2	-	CASSTGLAGAQETQYF	TGTGCCAGTAGTACCGGACTAGCGGGGGCCCAAGAGACCCAGTACTTC
TRBV28	TRBJ1-6	-	-	CASRGGSSYNSPLHF	TGTGCCAGCAGGGGGGGTAGCTCCTATAATTCACCCCTCCACTTT
TRBV5-1	TRBJ1-4	-	-	CASSLVAGDEKLFF	TGCGCCAGCAGCTTGGTCGCAGGCGATGAAAAACTGTTTTTT